The 4 T cell receptor beta chains listed next were all sequenced from one sample in a study of CD8 T cells in ankylosing spondylitis. Each CDR3 protein gets one entry after TCRdb re-called the 5' RACE reads with MiXCR. This sample has 150,000 to 200,000 distinct CDR3 sequences, with under 15% found just once. Material: blood, either unsorted or a sorted T cell fraction (not recorded which). These TCRs come from a female donor with ankylosing spondylitis or in good health (not recorded which).

This clonotype occurred many times. The J gene is TRBJ1-1, the V gene TRBV5-1; 7 bases map to TRBD1. The germline gives CDR1 SGHRS, CDR2 YFSETQ. Trimming took 6 bases from V and 6 from J; bases not matched to a gene: 11. CDR3 length: 14 residues. The CDR3 DNA reads TGCGCCAGCAACGAGGGACAGCCAGGTTCTGAAGCTTTCTTT. This codes for CASNEGQPGSEAFF.

A few counts support this clonotype. The chain combines TRBV14 with TRBJ1-1; D is uncertain. The V gene's germline CDR1 is SGHDN and CDR2 FVKESK. CDR3 length: 13 amino acids. The V and J ends lost 6 bases and 1 base respectively, with 9 bases between them. CDR3 bases: TGTGCCAGCAGGACCGACGCGAACACTGAAGCTTTCTTT. It codes for CASRTDANTEAFF.

The chain carries TRBV20-1 and TRBJ2-5, with D hard to call. This CDR3 has 12 residues. The germline V gene has CDR1 DFQATT and CDR2 SNEGSKA (reference sequence). V was shortened by 2 bases and J by 7 bases, with 11 bases between the two germline ends. CDR3 residues: CSARNVDRTQYF. The CDR3 region has the DNA TGCAGTGCTAGAAATGTTGACCGGACCCAGTACTTC.

This clonotype has ten or more counts. V is TRBV28 and J is TRBJ2-1; D remains ambiguous. Per germline, CDR1 MDHEN and CDR2 SYDVKM. CDR3 length: 14 residues. V dropped 2 bases and J dropped 7 bases, with 12 bases sitting between them. CDR3 sequence (DNA): TGTGCCAGCAGTTTAGTGGACGGAAAGAATGAGCAGTTCTTC. Its translation is CASSLVDGKNEQFF.